The 12 T cell receptor beta chains in this list originate from one sample, sequenced in a study of long-term antiretroviral therapy in people with HIV. Survey level was the resolution at which the v3.0 immunoSEQ assay ran. Using immunoSEQ multiplex PCR, the repertoire was profiled, and TCRdb retains in-frame clones only, with some absent. The sample shows 2,500 to 3,000 clones, 79% of them seen only once. The sample in question was unsorted PBMCs, obtained 0.4 years before starting antiretroviral therapy. The receptors come from a middle-aged woman with HIV.

The gene calls are TRBV9 and TRBJ1-4, with D maybe TRBD1 (5 bases). In germline, CDR1 is SGDLS, CDR2 YYNGEE. The CDR3 spans 15 residues. V lost 3 bases and J lost 2, with 11 bases in between. In DNA form, the CDR3 reads TGTGCCAGCAGCGAAGCAGGGAGGACTAATGAAAAACTGTTTTTT. Translated: CASSEAGRTNEKLFF.

V gene TRBV10-3 combines with J gene TRBJ2-7, with 14 bases identical to TRBD2. CDR1 and CDR2 from the germline V gene are ENHRY and SYGVKD. V shed 4 bases and J 0 bases; nucleotides not matched to a gene: 8. The CDR3 totals 18 residues. The CDR3 is CAISGGVGLAGVSYEQYF. The CDR3, as DNA: TGTGCCATCAGTGGGGGGGTGGGACTAGCGGGAGTCTCCTACGAGCAGTACTTC.

The chain has TRBV27 and TRBJ2-1; possible D gene TRBD1, 5 bases. This CDR3 comprises 13 residues. Trimming removed 5 bases at V and 8 bases at J, with 13 bases between. Germline CDR1 and CDR2: MNHEY and SMNVEV (reference sequence). The CDR3 region is CASSLLQVDEQFF. In DNA, the CDR3 is TGTGCCAGCAGTCTCCTACAGGTCGATGAGCAGTTCTTC.

The chain employs TRBV18 and TRBJ2-7; D remains ambiguous. Germline V CDR1 and CDR2: KGHSH, LQKENI. The CDR3 is made up of 14 amino acids. Trimming stripped 3 bases from V and 7 bases from J, with 16 bases between. The CDR3: CASSPGSEEREQYF. The CDR3 DNA sequence: TGTGCCAGCTCACCCGGGTCTGAGGAAAGGGAGCAGTACTTC.

The V call is TRBV6-5, the J call TRBJ1-5, with no clear D. The length of the CDR3 is 13 residues. CDR1 MNHEY and CDR2 SVGAGI come from the germline V gene. V lost 5 bases to trimming and J lost 5 bases, with 10 bases between them. The CDR3 bases are TGTGCCAGCAGTGGATACTTAGATCAGCCCCAGCATTTT. It is translated as CASSGYLDQPQHF.

V and J are TRBV4-3 and TRBJ1-1, with D perhaps matching TRBD1 (5 bases). From germline, CDR1 is LGHNA and CDR2 YSLEER. The CDR3 is 14 amino acids. V was shortened by 4 bases and J by 1 base, with 10 bases between the two germline ends. In nucleotides, the CDR3 is TGCGCCAGCAGCCCCAGGGTCGGGAACACTGAAGCTTTCTTT. It yields the protein CASSPRVGNTEAFF.

The rearrangement links TRBV2 to TRBJ2-1; D tentatively reads TRBD1 or TRBD2 (6 bases each). The CDR3 length is 13 residues. Trimming stripped 6 bases from V and 6 bases from J, with 12 bases between. Germline V gene lookup returns CDR1 SNHLY and CDR2 FYNNEI. The CDR3 loop reads CASRVRGLNEQFF. CDR3 bases: TGTGCCAGCAGGGTACGGGGGCTCAATGAGCAGTTCTTC.

The J gene is TRBJ1-2, the V gene TRBV7-9; D gene ambiguous. The CDR3 spans 14 residues. Germline V gene data show CDR1 as SEHNR and CDR2 as FQNEAQ (reference sequence). V dropped 5 bases and J dropped 8 bases, with 18 bases sitting between them. CDR3 residues: CASSPDQGLGGYTF. Written as DNA, the CDR3 is TGTGCCAGCAGCCCGGACCAAGGACTTGGCGGCTACACCTTC.

The chain links TRBV7-1 to TRBJ2-1, with TRBD2 matching 10 bases. TRBV7-1 is classed as an ORF, of uncertain function. This CDR3 is 15 amino acids long. V lost 4 bases, J lost 3 bases, and 3 bases stayed unmatched. The DNA of the CDR3 is TGTGCCAGCAGCTTAGCGGGAGGCAACTACAATGAGCAGTTCTTC. Translated: CASSLAGGNYNEQFF.

In this sample, this clone turned up a few times. This sequence joins TRBV4-2 and TRBJ2-7; D unresolved. V dropped 4 bases and J dropped 4 bases, with 11 bases sitting between them. Looked up from germline, CDR1 is LGHNA and CDR2 is YNFKEQ. CDR3 size: 13 residues. In DNA, the CDR3 is TGTGCCAGCAGCCGCTACCACCTATACGAGCAGTACTTC. It translates to CASSRYHLYEQYF.

V usage is TRBV4-1 and J usage is TRBJ1-5, with D tentatively TRBD1 (5 bases). Germline assignment: CDR1 MGHRA and CDR2 YSYEKL. Deletions cut 1 base from V and 7 bases from J, with 26 bases between. The CDR3 extends over 19 amino acids. CDR3 in amino acids: CASSQATSRWQGGVQPQHF. CDR3 sequence (DNA): TGCGCCAGCAGCCAAGCGACCAGTCGGTGGCAGGGTGGAGTCCAGCCCCAGCATTTT.

The chain recombines TRBV15 with TRBJ2-3; either TRBD1 or TRBD2 may fit D (5 bases each). V lost 0 bases and J 0 bases, leaving 7 bases between the germline ends. The V gene's germline CDR1 is LNHNV and CDR2 YYDKDF (reference sequence). CDR3 length: 15 amino acids. CDR3 sequence: CATSRERGSTDTQYF. DNA for the CDR3: TGTGCCACCAGCAGAGAGAGGGGAAGCACAGATACGCAGTATTTT. Together with reference TRBV15 and TRBJ2-3, the CDR3 gives the full variable domain: DAMVIQNPRYQVTQFGKPVTLSCSQTLNHNVMYWYQQKSSQAPKLLFHYYDKDFNNEADTPDNFQSRRPNTSFCFLDIRSPGLGDTAMYLCATSRERGSTDTQYFGPGTRLTVL.